The TCR beta chain described here comes from a study of shared clonotypes between healthy human individuals. Turning to the study itself: A few men and a couple of women, aged 18 to 49, were donors.

The assay was immunoSEQ multiplex PCR, and TCRdb's table has in-frame clones only and misses some. The table includes approximately 980,000 clones, over 75% detected once. The ends lost 4 bases at V and 4 bases at J; junction bases unmatched: 3. The CDR3 consists of 13 residues. Germline V CDR1 and CDR2: KGHSH, LQKENI. This TCR was sampled from a man younger than 35 in good health. The material sequenced was memory CD4+ T cells sorted from blood. Subset in this sample: CD45RA-negative fraction. This chain links TRBV18 with TRBJ2-7; 8 bases are shared with TRBD1. CDR3 loop: CASSQDRVYEQYF. CDR3 bases: TGTGCCAGCTCACAGGACAGGGTTTACGAGCAGTACTTC.